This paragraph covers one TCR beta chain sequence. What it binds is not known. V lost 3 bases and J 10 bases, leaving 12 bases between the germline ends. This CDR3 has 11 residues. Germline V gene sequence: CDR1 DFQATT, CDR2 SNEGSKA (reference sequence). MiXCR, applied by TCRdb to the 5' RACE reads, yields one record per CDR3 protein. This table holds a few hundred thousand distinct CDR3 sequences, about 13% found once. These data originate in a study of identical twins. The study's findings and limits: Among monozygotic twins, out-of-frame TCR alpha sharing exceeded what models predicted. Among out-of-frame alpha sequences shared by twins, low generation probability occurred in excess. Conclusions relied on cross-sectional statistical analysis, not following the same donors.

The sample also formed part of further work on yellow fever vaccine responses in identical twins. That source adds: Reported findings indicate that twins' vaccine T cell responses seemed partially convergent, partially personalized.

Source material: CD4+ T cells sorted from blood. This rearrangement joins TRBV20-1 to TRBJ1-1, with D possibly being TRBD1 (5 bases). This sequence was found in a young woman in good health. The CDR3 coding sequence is TGCAGTGCTAGCAGGGACCTGAGAGCTTTCTTT. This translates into CSASRDLRAFF.